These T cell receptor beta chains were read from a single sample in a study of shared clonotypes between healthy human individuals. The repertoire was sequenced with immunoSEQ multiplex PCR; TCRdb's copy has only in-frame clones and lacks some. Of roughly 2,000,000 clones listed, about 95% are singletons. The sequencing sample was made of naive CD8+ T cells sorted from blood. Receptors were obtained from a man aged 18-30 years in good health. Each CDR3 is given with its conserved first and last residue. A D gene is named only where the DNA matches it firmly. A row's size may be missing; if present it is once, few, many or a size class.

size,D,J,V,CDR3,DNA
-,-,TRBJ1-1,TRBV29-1,CSVLLQGTEAFF,TGCAGCGTTCTCCTCCAGGGCACTGAAGCTTTCTTT
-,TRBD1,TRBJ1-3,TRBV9,CASSVDRGFGNTIYF,TGTGCCAGCAGCGTCGACAGGGGGTTCGGAAACACCATATATTTT
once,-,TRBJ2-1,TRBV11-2,CASSIEVGVHNEQFF,TGTGCCAGCAGCATTGAGGTGGGGGTGCACAATGAGCAGTTCTTC
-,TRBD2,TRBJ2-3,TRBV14,CASSLLLAGGPREITDTQYF,TGTGCCAGCAGCCTCCTCCTAGCGGGGGGGCCAAGGGAGATCACAGATACGCAGTATTTT
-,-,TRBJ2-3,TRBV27,CASSLTGVTDTQYF,TGTGCCAGCAGTTTAACCGGGGTCACAGATACGCAGTATTTT
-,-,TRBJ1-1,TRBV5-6,CASSWTRGWGTEAFF,TGTGCCAGCAGCTGGACCAGGGGATGGGGCACTGAAGCTTTCTTT
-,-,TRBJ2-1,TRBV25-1,CASSKQGSYNEQFF,TGTGCCAGCAGTAAGCAGGGCTCCTACAATGAGCAGTTCTTC
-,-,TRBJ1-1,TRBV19,CASSPNEVGNTEAFF,TGTGCCAGTAGTCCAAACGAGGTGGGGAACACTGAAGCTTTCTTT
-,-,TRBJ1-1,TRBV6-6,CASSYLGQNTEAFF,TGTGCCAGCAGTTACTTAGGACAGAACACTGAAGCTTTCTTT
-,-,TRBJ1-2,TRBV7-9,CASSQDDYGYTF,TGTGCCAGCAGCCAAGACGACTATGGCTACACCTTC
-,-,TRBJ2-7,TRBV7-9,CASSGRYEQYF,TGTGCCAGCAGCGGCCGCTACGAGCAGTACTTC
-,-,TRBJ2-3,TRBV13,CASSLERASTDTQYF,TGTGCCAGCAGCTTAGAGAGAGCGAGCACAGATACGCAGTATTTT
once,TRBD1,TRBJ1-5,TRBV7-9,CASSSSDRGFDQPQHF,TGTGCCAGCAGCTCTTCAGACAGGGGCTTTGATCAGCCCCAGCATTTT
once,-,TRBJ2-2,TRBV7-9,CASSLTENGELFF,TGTGCCAGCAGCTTAACCGAGAACGGGGAGCTGTTTTTT
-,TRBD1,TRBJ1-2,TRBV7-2,CASSLPFDRALNYGYTF,TGTGCCAGCAGCCTACCCTTCGACAGGGCCCTTAACTATGGCTACACCTTC
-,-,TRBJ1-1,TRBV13,CASSFAQTEAFF,TGTGCCAGCAGCTTCGCGCAAACTGAAGCTTTCTTT
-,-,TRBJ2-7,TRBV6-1,CASYDEADTYEQYF,TGTGCCAGCTACGATGAGGCGGACACCTACGAGCAGTACTTC
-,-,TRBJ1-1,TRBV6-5,CASNDGWSEAFF,TGTGCCAGCAATGACGGTTGGTCTGAAGCTTTCTTT
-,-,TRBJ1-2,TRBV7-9,CASSLGDFYGYTF,TGTGCCAGCAGCTTAGGAGACTTCTATGGCTACACCTTC
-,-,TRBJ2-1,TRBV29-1,CSVEGLDYNEQFF,TGCAGCGTTGAGGGACTTGATTACAATGAGCAGTTCTTC
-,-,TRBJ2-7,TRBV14,CASSTRQVPYEQYF,TGTGCCAGCAGCACGCGACAGGTCCCCTACGAGCAGTACTTC
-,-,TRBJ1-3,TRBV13,CASSANSGNTIYF,TGTGCCAGCAGCGCTAACTCTGGAAACACCATATATTTT
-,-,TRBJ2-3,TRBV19,CASSGTSTDTQYF,TGTGCCAGTAGCGGGACAAGCACAGATACGCAGTATTTT
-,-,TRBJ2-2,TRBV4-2,CASSQDPGDGTGELFF,TGTGCCAGCAGCCAAGATCCCGGGGACGGCACCGGGGAGCTGTTTTTT
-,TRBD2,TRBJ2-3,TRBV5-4,CASIDGLAGGPKGTDTQYF,TGTGCCAGCATCGATGGACTAGCGGGGGGGCCGAAGGGCACAGATACGCAGTATTTT
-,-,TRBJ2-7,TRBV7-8,CASSLAQGYEQYF,TGTGCCAGCAGCTTAGCTCAGGGTTACGAGCAGTACTTC
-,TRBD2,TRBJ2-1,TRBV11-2,CASYGGMEQFF,TGTGCCAGTTACGGGGGGATGGAGCAGTTCTTC
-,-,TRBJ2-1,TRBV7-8,CASSRGRDSSYNEQFF,TGTGCCAGCAGCAGAGGCCGGGACTCCTCCTACAATGAGCAGTTCTTC
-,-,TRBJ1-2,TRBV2,CASSEAGEYYGYTF,TGTGCCAGCAGTGAGGCAGGGGAGTACTATGGCTACACCTTC
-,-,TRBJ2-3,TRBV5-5,CASSPVGGADTQYF,TGTGCCAGCAGCCCCGTTGGCGGGGCAGATACGCAGTATTTT
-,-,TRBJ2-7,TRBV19,CASSIVHSPYEQYF,TGTGCCAGTAGTATAGTTCACTCGCCCTACGAGCAGTACTTC
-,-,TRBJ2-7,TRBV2,CASSVGDLYEQYF,TGTGCCAGCAGTGTGGGGGATCTCTACGAGCAGTACTTC
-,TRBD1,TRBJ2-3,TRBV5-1,CASSSQGASTDTQYF,TGCGCCAGCAGCTCACAGGGGGCGAGCACAGATACGCAGTATTTT
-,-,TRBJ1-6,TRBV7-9,CASSLMAPAGYNSPLHF,TGTGCCAGCAGCTTAATGGCCCCAGCTGGCTATAATTCACCCCTCCACTTT
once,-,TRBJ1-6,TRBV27,CASSSGGYNSPLHF,TGTGCCAGCAGTTCGGGGGGTTATAATTCACCCCTCCACTTT
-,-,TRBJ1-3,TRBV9,CASSVEVTAGNTIYF,TGTGCCAGCAGCGTAGAGGTCACAGCAGGAAACACCATATATTTT
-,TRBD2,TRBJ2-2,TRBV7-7,CASSPEGLVGNTGELFF,TGTGCTAGCAGCCCCGAGGGACTAGTCGGGAACACCGGGGAGCTGTTTTTT
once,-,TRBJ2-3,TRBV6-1,CASRTSDTQYF,TGTGCCAGTAGGACCTCAGATACGCAGTATTTT
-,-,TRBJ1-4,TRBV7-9,CASSLTFATNEKLFF,TGTGCCAGCAGTTTAACGTTTGCAACTAATGAAAAACTGTTTTTT
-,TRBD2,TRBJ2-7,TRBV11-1,CASSPGLAGGYYEQYF,TGTGCCAGCAGCCCTGGACTAGCGGGGGGCTACTACGAGCAGTACTTC
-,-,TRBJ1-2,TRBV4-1,CASSPVGDYGYTF,TGCGCCAGCAGCCCGGTGGGGGATTACGGCTACACCTTC
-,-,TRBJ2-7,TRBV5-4,CASSLEGSYEQYF,TGTGCCAGCAGCTTGGAGGGCTCCTACGAGCAGTACTTC
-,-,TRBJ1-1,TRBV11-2,CASSFGPLGTEAFF,TGTGCCAGCAGCTTTGGACCTCTCGGCACTGAAGCTTTCTTT
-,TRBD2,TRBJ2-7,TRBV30,CAWSPRLAGGQYEQYF,TGTGCCTGGAGTCCCCGGCTAGCGGGAGGGCAGTACGAGCAGTACTTC
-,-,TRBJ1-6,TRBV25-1,CASSALAGPSSPLHF,TGTGCCAGCAGTGCCCTTGCAGGGCCTAGCTCACCCCTCCACTTT
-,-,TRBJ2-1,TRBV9,CASSVDSYNEQFF,TGTGCCAGCAGCGTAGATTCCTACAATGAGCAGTTCTTC
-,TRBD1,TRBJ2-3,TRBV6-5,CASSYSEGAPDTQYF,TGTGCCAGCAGTTACTCTGAGGGGGCCCCAGATACGCAGTATTTT
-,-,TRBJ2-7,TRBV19,CASSVDAETYEQYF,TGTGCCAGTAGTGTCGACGCGGAGACCTACGAGCAGTACTTC